The T cell receptor (beta chain) described here comes from a study of identifying expanded T cells in peripheral blood. Whole-study results and caveats: Clone count variance between approximately two-week samples rose with total template count. Technical replicates showed 0.9 to 1.5 changed clones; approximately 2 weeks approximately 16; four weeks 19.

On this clone: Its antigen remains unknown.

The CDR3 length is 15 residues. The germline V and J ends were trimmed by 0 bases and 5 bases, with 12 bases remaining between them. CDR1 and CDR2 from the germline V gene are SGHRS and YFSETQ. Profiling relied on immunoSEQ multiplex PCR, and the TCRdb table lists in-frame clones only, not all of them. The sample yields some 100,000 clones, 80% to 90% seen once. The receptor was derived from a person between 18 and 75 years old in good health. What was sequenced was blood. The chain employs TRBV5-1 and TRBJ2-1; maybe TRBD2 (5 bases). Written as DNA, the CDR3 is TGCGCCAGCAGCTTGGACCTAGCTAGGGACAATGAGCAGTTCTTC. Translated: CASSLDLARDNEQFF. Based on the CDR3 plus reference TRBV5-1 and TRBJ2-1, the full variable domain is KAGVTQTPRYLIKTRGQQVTLSCSPISGHRSVSWYQQTPGQGLQFLFEYFSETQRNKGNFPGRFSGRQFSNSRSEMNVSTLELGDSALYLCASSLDLARDNEQFFGPGTRLTVL.